This entry lists 27 T cell receptor beta chains sequenced from one sample in a study of blood T cell repertoires in COVID-19. Some clones are missing from TCRdb's copy, which holds only in-frame ones; the method was immunoSEQ multiplex PCR. Here the sample spans around 250,000 clones, under 90% being singletons. The material sequenced was peripheral blood. The receptors shown here come from a human donor in a cohort sampled during active COVID-19.

This clone was counted a few times. The chain joins TRBV5-4 to TRBJ1-1, with 8 positions matching TRBD1. The CDR3 consists of 14 residues. CDR1 SGHNT and CDR2 YYREEE come from the germline V gene (reference sequence). With 3 bases clipped from V and 3 bases from J, the junction kept 4 bases outside the gene matches. The CDR3: CASSSGGRDTEAFF. In DNA, the CDR3 is TGTGCCAGCAGCTCAGGGGGCAGGGACACTGAAGCTTTCTTT.

The rearrangement uses TRBV19 and TRBJ1-5; perhaps TRBD1 as D (5 bases). The V end was cut by 0 bases, the J end by 7 bases, with 13 bases between. The CDR3 spans 15 residues. CDR1 LNHDA and CDR2 SQIVND come from the germline V gene (reference sequence). CDR3 region: CASSIDRAGWQPQHF. CDR3 DNA: TGTGCCAGTAGTATAGATCGGGCAGGGTGGCAGCCCCAGCATTTT.

The chain has TRBV6-6 and TRBJ1-5, with 7 bases lining up with TRBD1. Trimming took 5 bases from V and 7 from J; bases not matched to a gene: 20. Per the germline V gene, CDR1 is MNHNY and CDR2 is SVGAGI (reference sequence). CDR3 length: 18 residues. Written as DNA, the CDR3 is TGTGCCAGCAGTCGATACCCGGCGGCAGGGGGAGCCAAACAGCCCCAGCATTTT. It yields the protein CASSRYPAAGGAKQPQHF.

The chain couples TRBV11-2 to TRBJ1-2; D is possibly TRBD1 (6 bases). CDR1 is SGHAT, CDR2 FQNNGV, per germline. Trimming took off 2 bases at V and 6 bases at J, with 7 bases between the two ends. The CDR3 consists of 12 residues. CDR3 bases: TGTGCCAGCAGCTTATGGACAGATGGCTACACCTTC. As protein: CASSLWTDGYTF.

The rearrangement links TRBV19 to TRBJ1-2, with TRBD1 matching 7 bases. Germline CDR1 is LNHDA and CDR2 is SQIVND (reference sequence). V was clipped by 2 bases and J by 2 bases; unmatched bases: 11. The CDR3 length is 17 residues. This CDR3 is CASSISGRGRSNYGYTF. CDR3 nucleotide sequence: TGTGCCAGTAGTATAAGCGGCAGGGGGAGGTCCAACTATGGCTACACCTTC.

The chain employs TRBV24-1 and TRBJ1-4; D gene ambiguous. The CDR3 extends over 16 amino acids. The germline CDR1 and CDR2 sequences are KGHDR and SFDVKD. Trimming pared 6 bases from V and 0 bases from J, leaving 13 bases between. The CDR3 protein is CATSRYTETTNEKLFF. CDR3 DNA sequence: TGTGCCACCAGTAGATATACAGAGACAACTAATGAAAAACTGTTTTTT.

V is TRBV5-4 and J is TRBJ2-7; possibly TRBD1 for D (6 bases). Trimming shortened V by 4 bases and J by 3 bases, and 11 bases separated the two germline ends. Germline-derived CDR1 and CDR2 are SGHNT and YYREEE (reference sequence). This CDR3 has 13 residues. The CDR3 DNA is TGTGCCAGCAGCGTCGGACAGAACTACGAGCAGTACTTC. The encoded protein is CASSVGQNYEQYF.

The chain has TRBV7-6 and TRBJ2-7; 12 nucleotides line up with TRBD2. The length of the CDR3 is 16 residues. The germline V gene has CDR1 SGHVS and CDR2 FNYEAQ. Losses at the gene ends were 5 bases for V and 2 bases for J; bases not matched to a gene: 7. The CDR3 DNA reads as TGTGCCAGCAGCGGAGGGACTAGCGGGCCTACCTACGAGCAGTACTTC. Translating it yields CASSGGTSGPTYEQYF.

This clone has just one count. The rearrangement joins TRBV5-1 to TRBJ2-3; 7 nucleotides match TRBD1. In germline, CDR1 is SGHRS, CDR2 YFSETQ. With 3 bases clipped from V and 0 bases from J, the junction kept 4 bases outside the gene matches. The CDR3 is 15 residues long. The CDR3, as DNA: TGCGCCAGCAGCTGGGACAGTCTGAGCACAGATACGCAGTATTTT. It encodes CASSWDSLSTDTQYF.

This chain connects TRBV5-4 to TRBJ2-5; weak D call: TRBD2 (5 bases). The CDR3 sequence is 15 residues long. Germline-derived CDR1 and CDR2 are SGHNT and YYREEE (reference sequence). Between the trimmed V and J ends, which lost 2 bases and 5 bases, there was a span of 16 bases. This CDR3 reads CASSFRGAQMETQYF. The CDR3 nucleotides read TGTGCCAGCAGCTTCCGGGGAGCCCAGATGGAGACCCAGTACTTC.

The V gene is TRBV19, the J gene TRBJ2-1; tentatively, D is TRBD2 (6 bases). Between the trimmed V and J ends, which lost 1 base and 6 bases, there was a span of 19 bases. Germline assignment: CDR1 LNHDA and CDR2 SQIVND (reference sequence). The CDR3 has 17 residues. Here the CDR3 reads CASSIVIGGNGGNEQFF. In nucleotides, the CDR3 is TGTGCCAGTAGTATAGTTATTGGCGGGAATGGAGGCAATGAGCAGTTCTTC.

CDR3 loop: CASSVLGDIGTYEQYF. The CDR3 region has the DNA TGTGCCAGCAGTGTTTTGGGGGACATTGGCACCTACGAGCAGTACTTC. The chain couples TRBV2 to TRBJ2-7; possibly TRBD1 for D (6 bases). Germline lookup yields CDR1 SNHLY and CDR2 FYNNEI. The CDR3 is 16 residues long. The V and J ends lost 4 bases and 2 bases respectively, with 18 bases between them.

This sequence joins TRBV18 and TRBJ2-7; tentatively, D is TRBD2 (5 bases). Germline CDR1 and CDR2: KGHSH and LQKENI. With 2 bases removed from V and 4 bases from J, the gap between germline ends came to 12 bases. The CDR3 is 14 residues long. The CDR3 coding sequence is TGTGCCAGCTCACCAGGCATGGGAGTTTACGAGCAGTACTTC. Protein sequence: CASSPGMGVYEQYF.

This clone was seen a few times. The chain couples TRBV2 to TRBJ2-1; D not certain. Germline values: CDR1 SNHLY, CDR2 FYNNEI. The CDR3 runs 15 residues. Deletions cut 2 bases from V and 8 bases from J, with 16 bases between. CDR3 loop: CASSERVASFDEQFF. DNA for the CDR3: TGTGCCAGCAGTGAAAGAGTCGCGTCCTTCGATGAGCAGTTCTTC.

This chain joins TRBV12-3 or TRBV12-4 and TRBJ2-1; maybe TRBD2 (6 bases). The CDR3 sequence is 13 residues long. With 7 bases removed from V and 4 bases from J, the gap between germline ends came to 11 bases. The CDR3 reads CASTAAGYNEQFF. In DNA, the CDR3 is TGTGCCAGCACCGCCGCGGGATACAATGAGCAGTTCTTC.

The chain employs TRBV28 and TRBJ1-2, with 7 bases matching TRBD1. The CDR3 length is 13 residues. Trimming at V came to 4 bases and at J to 7 bases, leaving 6 bases not matched to a gene. Germline V gene lookup returns CDR1 MDHEN and CDR2 SYDVKM. The CDR3 nucleotides read TGTGCCAGCAGTTCGACAGGGAATTTTGGCTACACCTTC. It specifies CASSSTGNFGYTF.

This clone was recorded a few times. The chain links TRBV18 to TRBJ2-2, with D tentatively TRBD2 (6 bases). V lost 0 bases, J lost 1 base, and 9 bases lay in between. Germline values: CDR1 KGHSH, CDR2 LQKENI. This CDR3 region has 16 residues. The CDR3 DNA follows: TGTGCCAGCTCACCACCGCTAGCGATGAACACCGGGGAGCTGTTTTTT. Amino acid sequence: CASSPPLAMNTGELFF.

The chain carries TRBV5-4 and TRBJ1-1; 7 positions match TRBD1. CDR1 is SGHNT, CDR2 YYREEE, per germline (reference sequence). V lost 0 bases, J lost 1 base, and 0 bases stayed unmatched. The CDR3 covers 14 residues. CDR3 sequence reads: CASSLAGGNTEAFF. For the CDR3, the DNA is TGTGCCAGCAGCTTGGCAGGGGGGAACACTGAAGCTTTCTTT.

This clone came up a few times. CDR3 DNA sequence: TGTGCCAGCAGCACGTTCCGGGACTCCCAAGAGACCCAGTACTTC. Protein: CASSTFRDSQETQYF. The chain employs TRBV4-2 and TRBJ2-5; possible D gene TRBD2, 6 bases. This CDR3 spans 15 amino acids. Germline V gene data show CDR1 as LGHNA and CDR2 as YNFKEQ. The V end was cut by 5 bases, the J end by 1 base, with 14 bases between.

In this sample, this clone turned up a few times. V is TRBV12-5 and J is TRBJ2-2, with 8 positions matching TRBD2. The CDR3 covers 14 residues. Germline V lookup: CDR1 LGHNT, CDR2 FRNRAP. The trim removed 6 bases at V and 9 bases at J, leaving 9 bases unmatched. In nucleotides, the CDR3 is TGTGCTAGTGGGCGGCCGGGACTAGGCCGGGAGCTGTTTTTT. It yields the protein CASGRPGLGRELFF. The whole variable domain, remainder taken from reference TRBV12-5 and TRBJ2-2, is DARVTQTPRHKVTEMGQEVTMRCQPILGHNTVFWYRQTMMQGLELLAYFRNRAPLDDSGMPKDRFSAEMPDATLATLKIQPSEPRDSAVYFCASGRPGLGRELFFGEGSRLTVL.

The chain uses TRBV6-1 and TRBJ1-5; D is undetermined. The germline V gene encodes CDR1 MNHNS and CDR2 SASEGT. The CDR3 has 14 amino acids. V was pared by 1 base and J by 5 bases, with 9 bases between. CDR3 sequence: CASSEVSLYQPQHF. CDR3 in DNA: TGTGCCAGCAGTGAAGTCAGTTTGTATCAGCCCCAGCATTTT.

The chain has TRBV6-1 and TRBJ1-2; D uncertain. With 2 bases removed from V and 7 bases from J, the gap between germline ends came to 11 bases. Germline CDR1 MNHNS, CDR2 SASEGT. This CDR3 spans 13 amino acids. The CDR3 sequence: CASSEIVGSGYTF. In DNA, the CDR3 is TGTGCCAGCAGTGAAATCGTAGGGAGTGGCTACACCTTC.

This sequence joins TRBV19 and TRBJ2-6, with 13 bases identical to TRBD2. With V trimmed by 4 bases and J by 0 bases, 6 bases remained unmatched. Germline assignment: CDR1 LNHDA and CDR2 SQIVND (reference sequence). The CDR3 contains 19 residues. CDR3 coding DNA: TGTGCCAGTAGTACACGACTAGCGGGAGGCACCTCTGGGGCCAACGTCCTGACTTTC. This sequence encodes CASSTRLAGGTSGANVLTF.

The chain recombines TRBV13 with TRBJ2-1; D may be TRBD1 (5 bases). V was cut by 4 bases and J by 10 bases, with 14 bases left in between. CDR3 length: 13 residues. Germline lookup yields CDR1 PRHDT and CDR2 FYEKMQ (reference sequence). For the CDR3, the DNA is TGTGCCAGCAGCTCATGGACAATCCGAGAGCAGTTCTTC. Its translation is CASSSWTIREQFF.

The rearrangement uses TRBV7-8 and TRBJ2-1, with 11 positions matching TRBD2. V lost 0 bases to trimming and J lost 0 bases; unmatched junction nucleotides: 7. The CDR3 sequence is 19 residues long. CDR1 is SGHVS and CDR2 is FQNEAQ in the germline V gene. The CDR3 coding sequence is TGTGCCAGCAGCTTAGCACTAGCGGGGGCTTGGAGCTCCTACAATGAGCAGTTCTTC. Its translation is CASSLALAGAWSSYNEQFF. The whole variable domain, remainder taken from reference TRBV7-8 and TRBJ2-1, is GAGVSQSPRYKVAKRGQDVALRCDPISGHVSLFWYQQALGQGPEFLTYFQNEAQLDKSGLPSDRFFAERPEGSVSTLKIQRTQQEDSAVYLCASSLALAGAWSSYNEQFFGPGTRLTVL.

This clone was observed a handful of times. The chain links TRBV6-5 to TRBJ2-7; D uncertain. The V gene lost 6 bases and the J gene lost 2 bases, with 17 bases spanning the gap. The CDR3 sequence is 15 residues long. CDR1 and CDR2 from the germline V gene are MNHEY and SVGAGI. The CDR3 sequence: CASSPRGRSTYEQYF. CDR3 nucleotides: TGTGCCAGCAGCCCCCGCGGCAGAAGTACCTACGAGCAGTACTTC.

The V call is TRBV19, the J call TRBJ1-1; the match to TRBD1 covers 8 bases. Trimming cost V 6 bases and J 0 bases; bases outside gene matches: 9. The CDR3 consists of 16 residues. Germline V gives CDR1 LNHDA, CDR2 SQIVND (reference sequence). DNA for the CDR3: TGTGCCAGTAGGATCGACAGGGGTCTTCTGAACACTGAAGCTTTCTTT. Translation gives CASRIDRGLLNTEAFF.